Ten or more counts support the clone carrying this TCR beta chain. The target antigen is unknown. Trimming took 0 bases from V and 7 from J, leaving 5 bases between them. Germline-derived CDR1 and CDR2 are KGHDR and SFDVKD. The CDR3 loop spans 12 amino acids. For TCR beta, libraries came from iRepertoire HTBI primers and Arm-PCR of CDR3 regions. TCRdb re-analysed the multiplex PCR reads in MiXCR, keeping a single row per CDR3 protein. The sample records around 460,000 distinct CDR3 sequences, 20% to 25% being singletons. The data stem from a study of regulatory T cells in long-lasting Graves disease. Study-level background: Graves' disease counted as persistent after over 5 years of antithyroid drugs with positive TSH receptor antibodies. Whole-study results and caveats: Peripheral blood was the sole material, not thyroid tissue. There were preferences for TRBV28, TRBJ1-2 and TRBJ2-5 in persistent disease.

Specified time point: persistent/refractory GD, antithyroid drugs over 5 years with positive TRAb. PBMC RNA served as the TCR library source. Peripheral blood, approximately 9 milliliters per patient, was collected in EDTA tubes. This receptor was obtained from a female donor with Graves disease. The starting material was peripheral blood mononuclear cells (PBMCs), obtained when the disease was refractory, from a patient treated with antithyroid drugs. The rearrangement joins TRBV24-1 to TRBJ1-2, with D hard to call. CDR3 nucleotides: TGTGCCACCAGTGATTTGCGTCCTGGCTACACCTTC. Translation gives CATSDLRPGYTF.